The clone carrying this TCR beta chain was seen only a few times. Its specificity is unknown. The sample belongs to a study of Graves' ophthalmopathy and Graves' hyperthyroidism. Participants with hyperthyroidism, aged 18 to 65, were newly diagnosed with under 2 months' duration. Other autoimmune diseases, uncontrolled infections, pregnancy or lactation excluded patients from enrollment. Study-level points and caveats: Thyroid clonotypes that were expanded above 0.001 frequency mostly also appeared in blood. Ophthalmopathy and stable hyperthyroidism were discriminated by a 13-signature model, with roughly 88% sensitivity and around 81% specificity.

RNA served as the template for amplifying TCR beta CDR3 regions. First-round RT-PCR used HTBI primers; second-round multiplex PCR followed. TCRdb re-called the multiplex PCR reads with MiXCR, one entry per CDR3 protein. The data contain 900,000 to 1,200,000 distinct CDR3 sequences, about two fifths of them seen just once; the ten biggest clones take up around 10%. The sequence came from an adult man with Graves' hyperthyroidism. The source material was peripheral blood or thyroid tissue (not recorded which).

The DNA of the CDR3 is TGTGCCAGCAGTTACTACGGACTAGCGGTACAAGAGACCCAGTACTTC. The encoded protein is CASSYYGLAVQETQYF. This chain joins TRBV7-9 and TRBJ2-5, with 10 nucleotides matching TRBD2. Per the germline V gene, CDR1 is SEHNR and CDR2 is FQNEAQ (reference sequence). The CDR3 consists of 16 residues. Trimming at V came to 6 bases and at J to 2 bases, leaving 9 bases not matched to a gene.